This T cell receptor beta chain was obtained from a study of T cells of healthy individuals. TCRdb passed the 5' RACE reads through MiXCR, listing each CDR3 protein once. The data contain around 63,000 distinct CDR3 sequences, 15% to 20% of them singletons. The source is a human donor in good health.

In nucleotides, the CDR3 is TGCAGTGCTAGCCTGGATCCCGGGGAGCTGTTTTTT. Amino acids: CSASLDPGELFF. The chain recombines TRBV20-1 with TRBJ2-2; D gene unclear. The CDR3 covers 12 residues. Trimming shortened V by 3 bases and J by 6 bases, and 8 bases separated the two germline ends. Per the germline V gene, CDR1 is DFQATT and CDR2 is SNEGSKA (reference sequence).